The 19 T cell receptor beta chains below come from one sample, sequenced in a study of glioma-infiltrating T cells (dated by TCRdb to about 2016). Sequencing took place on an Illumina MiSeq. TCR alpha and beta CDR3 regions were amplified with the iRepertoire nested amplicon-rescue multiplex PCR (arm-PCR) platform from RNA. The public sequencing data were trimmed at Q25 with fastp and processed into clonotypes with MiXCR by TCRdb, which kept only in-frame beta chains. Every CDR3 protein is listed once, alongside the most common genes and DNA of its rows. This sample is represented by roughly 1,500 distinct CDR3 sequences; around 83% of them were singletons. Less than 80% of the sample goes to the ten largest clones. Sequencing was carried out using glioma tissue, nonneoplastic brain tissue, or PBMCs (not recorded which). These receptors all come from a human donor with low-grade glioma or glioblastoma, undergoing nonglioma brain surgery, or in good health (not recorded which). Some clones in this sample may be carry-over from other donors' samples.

The CDR3 DNA reads TGTGCCAGCAGTTTATCGTCGGGGGACAGGGGCCACGAGCAGTACTTC. Residues: CASSLSSGDRGHEQYF. The J gene is TRBJ2-7, the V gene TRBV27; 10 bases are shared with TRBD1. CDR1 MNHEY and CDR2 SMNVEV come from the germline V gene (reference sequence). CDR3 length equals 16 residues. J lost 5 bases, V lost 0 bases, and 7 bases had no gene match.

The CDR3 bases are TGCGCCAGCAGCTTAACAGCAACTAATGAAAAACTGTTTTTT. This sequence encodes CASSLTATNEKLFF. The chain carries TRBV5-1 and TRBJ1-4; D gene unclear. CDR1 is SGHRS, CDR2 YFSETQ, per germline. The ends were cut back, 2 bases at V and 0 bases at J, with 5 bases in the middle. The CDR3 has 14 amino acids.

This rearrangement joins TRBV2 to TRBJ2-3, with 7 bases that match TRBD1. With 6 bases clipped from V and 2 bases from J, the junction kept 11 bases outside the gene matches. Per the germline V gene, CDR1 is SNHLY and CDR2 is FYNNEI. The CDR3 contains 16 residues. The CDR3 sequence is CASRTKGTAITDTQYF. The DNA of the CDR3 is TGTGCCAGCAGGACGAAGGGGACAGCTATCACAGATACGCAGTATTTT.

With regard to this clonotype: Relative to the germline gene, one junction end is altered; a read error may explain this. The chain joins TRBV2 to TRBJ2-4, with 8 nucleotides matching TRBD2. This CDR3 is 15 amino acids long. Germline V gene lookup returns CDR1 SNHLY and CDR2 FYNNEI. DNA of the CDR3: TGTGCCAGCAGTGAAGACATAGCGGGGAAAAACATTAAGCACTTC. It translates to CASSEDIAGKNIKHF.

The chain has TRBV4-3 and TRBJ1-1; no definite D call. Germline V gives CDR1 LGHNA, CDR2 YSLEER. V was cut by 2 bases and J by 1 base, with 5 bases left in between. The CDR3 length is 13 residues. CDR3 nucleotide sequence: TGCGCCAGCAGCCAATACAAGAACACTGAAGCTTTCTTT. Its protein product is CASSQYKNTEAFF.

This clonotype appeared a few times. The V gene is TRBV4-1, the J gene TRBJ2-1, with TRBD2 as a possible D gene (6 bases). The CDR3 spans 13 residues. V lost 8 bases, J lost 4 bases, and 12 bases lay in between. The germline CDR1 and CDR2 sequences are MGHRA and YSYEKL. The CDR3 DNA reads TGCGCCAGCCAAGAGGGAGGATACAATGAGCAGTTCTTC. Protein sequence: CASQEGGYNEQFF.

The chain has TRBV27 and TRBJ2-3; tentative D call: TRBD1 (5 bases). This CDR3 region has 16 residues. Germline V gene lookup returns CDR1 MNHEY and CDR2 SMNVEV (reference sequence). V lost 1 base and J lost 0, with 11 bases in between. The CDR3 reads CASSLFPQGSTDTQYF. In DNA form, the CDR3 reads TGTGCCAGCAGTTTATTTCCCCAGGGTAGCACAGATACGCAGTATTTT.

The CDR3 loop is CASSYKGSYTF. Written as DNA, the CDR3 is TGTGCCAGCAGTTACAAAGGCAGCTACACCTTC. The J gene is TRBJ1-2, the V gene TRBV6-6; no reliable D call. Between the trimmed V and J ends, which lost 2 bases and 9 bases, there was a span of 7 bases. Looked up from germline, CDR1 is MNHNY and CDR2 is SVGAGI (reference sequence). The CDR3 length is 11 residues.

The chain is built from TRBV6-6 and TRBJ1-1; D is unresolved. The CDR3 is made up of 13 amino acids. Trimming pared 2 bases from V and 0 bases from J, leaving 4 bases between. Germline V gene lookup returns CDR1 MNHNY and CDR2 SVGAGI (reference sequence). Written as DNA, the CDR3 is TGTGCCAGCAGTTACGACGTGAACACTGAAGCTTTCTTT. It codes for CASSYDVNTEAFF.

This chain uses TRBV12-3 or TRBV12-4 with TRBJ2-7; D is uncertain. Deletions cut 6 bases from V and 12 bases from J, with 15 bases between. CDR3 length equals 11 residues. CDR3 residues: CASRATELMYF. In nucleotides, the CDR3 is TGTGCCAGCAGGGCTACAGAACTTATGTACTTC.

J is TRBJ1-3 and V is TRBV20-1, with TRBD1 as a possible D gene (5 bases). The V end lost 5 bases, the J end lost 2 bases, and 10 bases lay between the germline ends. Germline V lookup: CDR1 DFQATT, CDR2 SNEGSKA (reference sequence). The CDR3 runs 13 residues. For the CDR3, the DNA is TGCAGTGCTTTCGTGGGGGCTGGAAACACCATATATTTT. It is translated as CSAFVGAGNTIYF.

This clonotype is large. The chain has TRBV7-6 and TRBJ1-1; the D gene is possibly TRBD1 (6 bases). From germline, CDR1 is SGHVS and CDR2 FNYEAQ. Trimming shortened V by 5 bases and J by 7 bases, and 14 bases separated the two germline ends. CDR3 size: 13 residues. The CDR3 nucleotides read TGTGCCAGCAGCGTAGACAGGTGGGGTGAAGCTTTCTTT. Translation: CASSVDRWGEAFF.

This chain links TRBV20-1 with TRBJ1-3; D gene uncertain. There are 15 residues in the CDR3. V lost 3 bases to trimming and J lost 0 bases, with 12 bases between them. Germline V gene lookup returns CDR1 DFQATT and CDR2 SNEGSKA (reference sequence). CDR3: CSAREGGSSGNTIYF. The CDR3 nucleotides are TGCAGTGCTAGGGAGGGAGGGAGCTCTGGAAACACCATATATTTT.

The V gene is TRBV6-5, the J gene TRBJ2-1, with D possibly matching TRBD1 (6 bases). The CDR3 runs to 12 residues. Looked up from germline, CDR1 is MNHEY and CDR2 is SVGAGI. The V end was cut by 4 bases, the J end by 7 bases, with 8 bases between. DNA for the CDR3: TGTGCCAGCAGTTCTAGGGGGAATGAGCAGTTCTTC. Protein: CASSSRGNEQFF.

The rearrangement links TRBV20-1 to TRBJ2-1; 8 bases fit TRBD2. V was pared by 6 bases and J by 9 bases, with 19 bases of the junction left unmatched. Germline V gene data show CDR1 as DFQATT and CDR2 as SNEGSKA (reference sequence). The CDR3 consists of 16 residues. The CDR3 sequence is CSANRGEGGRRSEQFF. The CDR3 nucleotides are TGCAGTGCAAATCGAGGGGAGGGCGGGAGGAGGAGTGAGCAGTTCTTC.

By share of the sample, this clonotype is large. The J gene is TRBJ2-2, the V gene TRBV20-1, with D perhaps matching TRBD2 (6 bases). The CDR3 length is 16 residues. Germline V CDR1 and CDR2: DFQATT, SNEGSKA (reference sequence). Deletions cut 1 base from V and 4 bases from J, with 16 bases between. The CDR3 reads CSARGGAGIGTGELFF. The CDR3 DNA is TGCAGTGCTAGAGGGGGTGCGGGAATTGGCACCGGGGAGCTGTTTTTT.

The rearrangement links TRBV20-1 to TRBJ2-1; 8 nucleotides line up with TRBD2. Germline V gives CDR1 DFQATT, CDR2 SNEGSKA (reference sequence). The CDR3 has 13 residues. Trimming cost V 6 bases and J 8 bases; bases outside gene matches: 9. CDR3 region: CSAGTSLGYEQFF. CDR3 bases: TGCAGTGCCGGGACTAGTTTGGGGTATGAGCAGTTCTTC.

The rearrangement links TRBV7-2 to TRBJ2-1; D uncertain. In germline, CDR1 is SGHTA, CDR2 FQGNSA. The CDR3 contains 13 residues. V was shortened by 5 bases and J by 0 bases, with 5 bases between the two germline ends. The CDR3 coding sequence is TGTGCCAGCAGCCAAAGCTCCTACAATGAGCAGTTCTTC. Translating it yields CASSQSSYNEQFF.

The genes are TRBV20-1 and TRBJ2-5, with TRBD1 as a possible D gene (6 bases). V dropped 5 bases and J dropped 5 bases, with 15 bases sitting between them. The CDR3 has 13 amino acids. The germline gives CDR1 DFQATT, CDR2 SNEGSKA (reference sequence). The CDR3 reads CSAGRQDGETQYF. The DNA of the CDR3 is TGCAGTGCTGGGCGACAGGACGGGGAGACCCAGTACTTC.